The rows below give T cell receptor beta chains drawn from one sample of a study of PD-1 blockade in classical Hodgkin lymphoma. The method was immunoSEQ multiplex PCR; TCRdb's version includes in-frame clones alone and lacks a portion of them. The repertoire holds about 150,000 clones, with around 73% as singletons. This material consisted of peripheral blood mononuclear cells (PBMCs), taken before the second cycle of nivolumab. The receptors come from a human donor with classical Hodgkin lymphoma. The CDR3 runs from the conserved cysteine through the conserved F or W. D genes are given only for firm matches. Size is omitted from some rows. Given values are once, few, many or a class for expanded clones.

size	J	D	V	CDR3	DNA
.	TRBJ2-2	TRBD2	TRBV10-3	CAISEWQLASIGELFF	TGTGCCATCAGTGAGTGGCAACTAGCGTCTATCGGGGAGCTGTTTTTT
once	TRBJ2-1	.	TRBV5-8	CASSLIFLDPKQFF	TGTGCCAGCAGCTTAATATTTTTAGATCCCAAGCAGTTCTTC
.	TRBJ1-3	.	TRBV9	CASSVDGSGNTIYF	TGTGCCAGCAGCGTAGACGGCTCTGGAAACACCATATATTTT
once	TRBJ2-5	TRBD2	TRBV7-9	CASSTPGLLAGVEETQYF	TGTGCCAGCAGCACCCCCGGGCTACTAGCGGGAGTTGAAGAGACCCAGTACTTC
many	TRBJ1-1	TRBD1	TRBV29-1	CSGRGKTEAFF	TGCAGTGGCAGGGGGAAGACTGAAGCTTTCTTT
.	TRBJ1-6	.	TRBV7-9	CASSGNNSPLHF	TGTGCCTCCTCCGGGAATAATTCACCCCTCCACTTT
.	TRBJ2-3	TRBD1	TRBV11-3	CASSLGQLNTDTQYF	TGTGCCAGCAGCTTGGGACAGCTAAACACAGATACGCAGTATTTT
many	TRBJ2-7	TRBD1	TRBV6-5	CASRRGQGGRYEQYF	TGTGCCAGCAGACGGGGACAGGGAGGGAGGTACGAGCAGTACTTC
.	TRBJ2-3	TRBD1	TRBV19	CASKTGGNADTQYF	TGTGCCAGTAAAACAGGGGGCAACGCAGATACGCAGTATTTT
once	TRBJ2-5	.	TRBV18	CASSPGTGEETQYF	TGTGCCAGCTCACCGGGGACGGGGGAAGAGACCCAGTACTTC
.	TRBJ2-7	.	TRBV18	CASSLTRPYEQYF	TGTGCCAGCTCCCTTACGAGGCCCTACGAGCAGTACTTC
.	TRBJ1-3	.	TRBV6-5	CASSYAGLISGNTIYF	TGTGCCAGCAGTTACGCGGGACTGATCTCTGGAAACACCATATATTTT
.	TRBJ2-1	TRBD1	TRBV6-5	CASSKRDSSYNEQFF	TGTGCCAGCAGTAAACGGGACAGCTCCTACAATGAGCAGTTCTTC
.	TRBJ1-5	.	TRBV4-2	CASSEGINQPQHF	TGTGCCAGCAGCGAGGGGATAAATCAGCCCCAGCATTTT
.	TRBJ1-5	TRBD1	TRBV7-2	CASSLTGINQPQHF	TGTGCCAGCAGCCTGACAGGGATTAATCAGCCCCAGCATTTT
.	TRBJ1-4	.	TRBV5-1	CASSLSQMTTNEKLFF	TGCGCCAGCAGCTTGTCGCAGATGACAACTAATGAAAAACTGTTTTTT
few	TRBJ2-7	.	TRBV28	CASSATLGRDGYEQYF	TGTGCCAGCAGCGCCACCCTGGGACGGGACGGTTACGAGCAGTACTTC
.	TRBJ2-3	TRBD1	TRBV11-2	CASSLVAGQGTDTQYF	TGTGCCAGCAGCCTAGTAGCGGGACAGGGGACAGATACGCAGTATTTT
.	TRBJ2-2	.	TRBV10-3	CANRVGFNTGELFF	TGTGCCAACAGAGTCGGTTTCAACACCGGGGAGCTGTTTTTT
.	TRBJ2-7	TRBD2	TRBV2	CASGLAVQGYF	TGTGCCAGCGGACTAGCGGTACAGGGGTACTTC
.	TRBJ1-1	.	TRBV2	CASSVDQTRAFF	TGTGCCAGCAGTGTGGACCAAACTAGGGCTTTCTTT
.	TRBJ1-6	TRBD1	TRBV5-4	CASRGQGPGNSPLHF	TGTGCCAGCAGAGGACAGGGGCCTGGCAATTCACCCCTCCACTTT
once	TRBJ1-1	TRBD1	TRBV6-5	CASRPQDRGKAGAFF	TGTGCCAGCAGGCCCCAGGACAGGGGCAAGGCGGGAGCTTTCTTT
.	TRBJ2-7	TRBD2	TRBV7-9	CAKPRLGTSGVKQYF	TGTGCCAAGCCGCGCCTGGGGACTAGCGGGGTTAAGCAGTACTTC
.	TRBJ2-2	.	TRBV6-5	CASSYRGLSSRELFF	TGTGCCAGCAGTTACAGGGGTCTTAGTAGCAGGGAGCTGTTTTTT
few	TRBJ2-1	.	TRBV6-6	CASSYSTAKQFF	TGTGCCAGCAGTTACTCGACAGCTAAGCAGTTCTTC
.	TRBJ1-5	.	TRBV4-3	CASSQLGGQPQHF	TGCGCCAGCAGCCAGTTAGGGGGGCAGCCCCAGCATTTT
.	TRBJ1-6	.	TRBV7-3	CASSIRAANNSPLHF	TGTGCCAGCAGTATTCGGGCAGCAAATAATTCACCCCTCCACTTT
.	TRBJ1-2	.	TRBV6-5	CASSYHPGTNYGYTF	TGTGCCAGCAGTTACCATCCGGGGACTAACTATGGCTACACCTTC
.	TRBJ2-1	TRBD2	TRBV5-6	CASSGPTSGMKLF	TGTGCCAGCAGCGGACCGACTAGCGGGATGAAGCTCTTC
few	TRBJ1-1	.	TRBV5-5	CASSQQVWGNTEAFF	TGTGCCAGCAGCCAACAGGTTTGGGGGAACACTGAAGCTTTCTTT
.	TRBJ2-1	TRBD1	TRBV29-1	CSGGQGFYNEQFF	TGCAGCGGAGGACAGGGGTTCTACAATGAGCAGTTCTTC
once	TRBJ1-3	.	TRBV7-2	CASEWDTRSGNTIYF	TGTGCCAGTGAATGGGACACTCGCTCTGGAAACACCATATATTTT
.	TRBJ1-1	.	TRBV11-2	CASSLENSPMNTEAFF	TGTGCCAGCAGCTTAGAGAACAGCCCTATGAACACTGAAGCTTTCTTT
.	TRBJ2-3	.	TRBV18	CASSPPSDTDTQYF	TGTGCCAGCTCACCACCTTCAGATACAGATACGCAGTATTTT
.	TRBJ2-7	TRBD1	TRBV27	CASRDRGRDPREQYF	TGTGCCAGCCGAGACAGGGGGAGAGATCCTAGGGAGCAGTACTTC
once	TRBJ1-6	TRBD1	TRBV14	CASSSWTGSYYNSPLHF	TGTGCCAGCAGCTCCTGGACAGGGAGCTACTATAATTCACCCCTCCACTTT
.	TRBJ1-2	.	TRBV30	CAWSVQPGYTF	TGTGCCTGGAGTGTACAGCCTGGCTACACCTTC
few	TRBJ2-3	.	TRBV4-3	CASSQVVGSTDTQYF	TGCGCCAGCAGCCAAGTTGTTGGGAGCACAGATACGCAGTATTTT
.	TRBJ2-2	.	TRBV6-8	CASSKSSGELFF	TGTGCCAGCAGTAAGTCATCCGGGGAGCTGTTTTTT
.	TRBJ2-3	TRBD2	TRBV4-1	CASSLGLAGGRTDTQYF	TGCGCCAGCAGCCTCGGACTAGCGGGAGGTAGGACAGATACGCAGTATTTT
.	TRBJ1-5	TRBD1	TRBV2	CASSGYRGGSSNQPQHF	TGTGCCAGCAGTGGATACAGGGGTGGGAGTAGCAATCAGCCCCAGCATTTT
.	TRBJ2-1	TRBD2	TRBV7-9	CASSLRAAGDRNEQFF	TGTGCCAGCAGCTTAAGGGCCGCGGGGGATCGGAATGAGCAGTTCTTC
few	TRBJ2-7	TRBD1	TRBV13	CASSLEGQGSYEQYF	TGTGCCAGCAGCTTAGAGGGACAGGGCTCCTACGAGCAGTACTTC
.	TRBJ2-7	TRBD1	TRBV28	CASSLSPGGEYF	TGTGCCAGCAGTTTATCACCAGGGGGCGAGTACTTC